The text below deals with one TCR beta chain. Clones were read by immunoSEQ multiplex PCR, and TCRdb kept only the in-frame ones, dropping some. The sample contains tens of thousands of clones, approximately 90% of which appear only once. V lost 3 bases and J lost 5; bases outside the gene matches: 8. From germline, CDR1 is WSHSY and CDR2 SAAADI. This CDR3 comprises 16 residues. The sample comes from a study of blood T cell repertoires in COVID-19. Sample: peripheral blood. This clonotype was obtained from a man in his forties or fifties with active COVID-19. V and J are TRBV10-2 and TRBJ2-7; 12 bases are shared with TRBD2. CDR3 region: CASSDQTSGRSDEQYF. The CDR3 DNA is TGCGCCAGCAGTGACCAGACTAGCGGGAGATCGGACGAGCAGTACTTC.